This T cell receptor (beta chain) was captured by sequencing in a study of blood T cell repertoires in COVID-19. Study at large: PBMCs, B-cell-depleted T cells, or T cells provided the cDNA or gDNA that made up the material.

How the authors handled the data: Quantification of nucleated cells was approximated via reference gene primer amplification. Method: immunoSEQ multiplex PCR; TCRdb's copy keeps in-frame clones and lacks some. V and J calls and clone size follow that table, whereas D and trimming were derived from the DNA. This table holds some 160,000 clones, around 76% found once. This CDR3 has 13 amino acids. Per germline, CDR1 SGHAT and CDR2 FQNNGV. V was trimmed by 4 bases and J by 9 bases, leaving 13 bases between them. The chain links TRBV11-2 to TRBJ2-1, with a possible D match to TRBD1 (6 bases). This sequence originates from a man aged 55 to 69 with acute or convalescent COVID-19. Input material: peripheral blood. As DNA, the CDR3 is TGTGCCAGCAGCTCACAGGGTAGGGGTGAGCAGTTCTTC. It encodes CASSSQGRGEQFF.